Each of the 16 T cell receptor beta chains below was sequenced from the same sample in a study of blood T cell repertoires in COVID-19. Only in-frame clones appear in the TCRdb table, and some are missing; sequencing was by immunoSEQ multiplex PCR. Seen here are about 61,000 clones, roughly 90% observed once, and the top ten hold about a fifth. What was sequenced was peripheral blood. These receptors came from a woman in her forties or fifties with active or convalescent COVID-19.

The J gene is TRBJ2-1, the V gene TRBV5-1; 8 bases agree with TRBD2. CDR3 length: 15 residues. V lost 0 bases, J lost 5 bases, and 4 bases stayed unmatched. Germline CDR1 and CDR2: SGHRS and YFSETQ. In nucleotides, the CDR3 is TGCGCCAGCAGCTTGGATCGACTAGCGAACAATGAGCAGTTCTTC. It translates to CASSLDRLANNEQFF.

This clone was seen once. This CDR3 reads CASSLVLSSGRSDEQFF. CDR3 sequence (DNA): TGTGCCAGCAGCTTAGTTCTATCTAGCGGGAGATCAGATGAGCAGTTCTTC. The rearrangement joins TRBV11-2 to TRBJ2-1; 10 bases map to TRBD2. Germline-derived CDR1 and CDR2 are SGHAT and FQNNGV. Losses at the gene ends were 1 base for V and 8 bases for J; bases not matched to a gene: 11. The CDR3 consists of 17 residues.

The chain couples TRBV6-5 to TRBJ2-7; tentative D call: TRBD2 (6 bases). The germline gives CDR1 MNHEY, CDR2 SVGAGI. CDR3 length: 16 residues. Trimming removed 2 bases at V and 2 bases at J, with 16 bases between. The CDR3 here is CASSYGAAGLAYEQYF. The CDR3 nucleotides read TGTGCCAGCAGTTACGGGGCCGCGGGGCTAGCCTACGAGCAGTACTTC.

The chain uses TRBV7-6 and TRBJ1-5; D is perhaps TRBD1 (5 bases). CDR1 is SGHVS and CDR2 is FNYEAQ in the germline V gene. The CDR3 has 15 amino acids. Trimming removed 2 bases at V and 3 bases at J, with 11 bases between. CDR3 in amino acids: CASSLSGAFNQPQHF. The CDR3 nucleotides are TGTGCCAGCAGCTTATCTGGGGCCTTCAATCAGCCCCAGCATTTT.

The chain joins TRBV30 to TRBJ2-5, with TRBD2 matching over 8 bases. The CDR3 is made up of 16 amino acids. The germline CDR1 and CDR2 sequences are GTSNPN and SVGIG (reference sequence). Trimming took 1 base from V and 2 from J; bases not matched to a gene: 9. CDR3 residues: CAWSGWELAEQETQYF. The CDR3 DNA is TGTGCCTGGAGTGGATGGGAACTAGCGGAACAAGAGACCCAGTACTTC.

This clone has just a few counts. The chain is built from TRBV7-2 and TRBJ2-7, with TRBD2 matching over 11 bases. From germline, CDR1 is SGHTA and CDR2 FQGNSA. CDR3 length: 17 residues. With 0 bases clipped from V and 4 bases from J, the junction kept 8 bases outside the gene matches. The CDR3 nucleotides read TGTGCCAGCAGCTTAGCCCTACGACTAGCGGGGCAATACGAGCAGTACTTC. Translation gives CASSLALRLAGQYEQYF.

This clone came up a few times. The rearrangement uses TRBV14 and TRBJ1-6; 8 bases fit TRBD1. The V segment lost 0 bases and the J segment 10 bases; nucleotides outside the gene matches: 5. Germline V gene data show CDR1 as SGHDN and CDR2 as FVKESK. The CDR3 is 15 residues long. The CDR3 DNA sequence: TGTGCCAGCAGCCAAGAGACAGGGGTGACATCACCCCTCCACTTT. Its translation is CASSQETGVTSPLHF.

V gene TRBV7-9 combines with J gene TRBJ2-1; D is uncertain. Germline CDR1 reads SEHNR; CDR2 reads FQNEAQ (reference sequence). The ends were cut back, 3 bases at V and 7 bases at J, with 10 bases in the middle. The CDR3 is made up of 13 amino acids. The CDR3 nucleotides are TGTGCCAGCAGCTTTGCCCCTGCGAATGAGCAGTTCTTC. This codes for CASSFAPANEQFF.

This clone was seen a single time. This chain connects TRBV5-6 to TRBJ2-3; 10 bases match TRBD2. V lost 7 bases to trimming and J lost 8 bases; unmatched junction nucleotides: 10. CDR1 is SGHDT, CDR2 YYEEEE, per germline. This CDR3 has 14 residues. CDR3 loop: CASLLAGMLSTQYF. As DNA, the CDR3 is TGTGCCAGCCTACTAGCGGGAATGTTGAGTACGCAGTATTTT.

This chain's CDR3 is CASSLGGIAFF. The CDR3 DNA is TGTGCCAGCAGTTTAGGAGGGATAGCTTTCTTT. The genes are TRBV28 and TRBJ1-1; D gene uncertain. Germline V lookup: CDR1 MDHEN, CDR2 SYDVKM. The CDR3 totals 11 residues. Deletions cut 2 bases from V and 10 bases from J, with 8 bases between. Drawing the rest from reference TRBV28 and TRBJ1-1, the complete variable domain is DVKVTQSSRYLVKRTGEKVFLECVQDMDHENMFWYRQDPGLGLRLIYFSYDVKMKEKGDIPEGYSVSREKKERFSLILESASTNQTSMYLCASSLGGIAFFGQGTRLTVV.

Note on this clone: Different DNA sequences within this sample yield the same CDR3. This rearrangement joins TRBV20-1 to TRBJ2-7; no clear D gene. The germline CDR1 and CDR2 sequences are DFQATT and SNEGSKA (reference sequence). V was clipped by 2 bases and J by 6 bases, with 8 bases between them. This CDR3 comprises 11 residues. This CDR3 reads CSARSGFEQYF. Here the CDR3 DNA reads TGCAGTGCTAGATCTGGCTTCGAGCAGTACTTC.

CDR3 sequence: CASSPTGGYTDTQYF. The CDR3 DNA sequence: TGTGCCAGCAGTCCGACAGGGGGGTACACAGATACGCAGTATTTT. V is TRBV27 and J is TRBJ2-3, with 9 bases that match TRBD1. CDR1 is MNHEY and CDR2 is SMNVEV in the germline V gene (reference sequence). V dropped 5 bases and J dropped 2; count of bases not matched to a gene: 5. This CDR3 comprises 15 residues.

This clone was recorded once. V and J are TRBV7-8 and TRBJ2-6, with unresolved D. Germline CDR1 is SGHVS and CDR2 is FQNEAQ. V was shortened by 6 bases and J by 4 bases, with 13 bases between the two germline ends. The CDR3 covers 15 residues. In DNA form, the CDR3 reads TGTGCCAGCAGATTGGGCAGGTTCGGGGCCAACGTCCTGACTTTC. This sequence encodes CASRLGRFGANVLTF.

The rearrangement uses TRBV6-5 and TRBJ1-1; no firm D call. This CDR3 region has 13 residues. Per the germline V gene, CDR1 is MNHEY and CDR2 is SVGAGI. V lost 7 bases, J lost 5 bases, and 14 bases lay in between. CDR3: CASIPWEGTEAFF. CDR3 bases: TGTGCCAGCATCCCCTGGGAGGGAACTGAAGCTTTCTTT.

This clone occurred once. The gene calls are TRBV9 and TRBJ2-7; TRBD2 agrees at 9 bases. CDR1 and CDR2 (germline): SGDLS, YYNGEE. This CDR3 has 15 amino acids. V lost 3 bases, J lost 3 bases, and 7 bases stayed unmatched. CDR3 region: CASSETGTSYYEQYF. In nucleotides, the CDR3 is TGTGCCAGCAGCGAAACCGGGACTAGCTACTACGAGCAGTACTTC.

J is TRBJ2-3 and V is TRBV11-2; tentatively, D is TRBD2 (5 bases). CDR1 is SGHAT, CDR2 FQNNGV, per germline. The CDR3 covers 17 residues. Trimming left V 0 bases short and J 0 bases short, with 13 bases between. The CDR3 loop reads CASSLDFLDLSTDTQYF. The CDR3 region has the DNA TGTGCCAGCAGCTTAGATTTCCTGGACTTAAGCACAGATACGCAGTATTTT.